The clone carrying this TCR beta chain was counted only a few times. These data belong to a study of blood T cells in healthy people across ages. CDR3 length: 17 amino acids. The V gene's germline CDR1 is GTSNPN and CDR2 SVGIG (reference sequence). The V and J ends lost 2 bases and 7 bases respectively, with 27 bases between them. All donors came from Russia, were Caucasian and healthy, and spanned ages roughly 6 to 95. Every sample had a minimum of 6 million PBMCs isolated. Using a J-beta primer mix together with a sample-barcoded 5' primer, a second PCR was run for about 7 to 12 cycles. MiXCR was run by TCRdb on the 5' RACE reads, yielding one entry per CDR3 protein. The sample contains 1.6 million or so distinct CDR3 sequences, roughly 30% of which appear only once.

The sequenced sample consisted of blood. J is TRBJ2-7 and V is TRBV30, with a weak D call TRBD2 (6 bases). This receptor was obtained from a woman aged 25 to 39 in good health. The CDR3 protein is CAWSQPPRGLSHDEQYF. In DNA form, the CDR3 reads TGTGCCTGGAGTCAACCCCCCCGGGGACTCTCTCATGATGAGCAGTACTTC. Full variable domain (missing parts from reference TRBV30 and TRBJ2-7): SQTIHQWPATLVQPVGSPLSLECTVEGTSNPNLYWYRQAAGRGLQLLFYSVGIGQISSEVPQNLSASRPQDRQFILSSKKLLLSDSGFYLCAWSQPPRGLSHDEQYFGPGTRLTVT.